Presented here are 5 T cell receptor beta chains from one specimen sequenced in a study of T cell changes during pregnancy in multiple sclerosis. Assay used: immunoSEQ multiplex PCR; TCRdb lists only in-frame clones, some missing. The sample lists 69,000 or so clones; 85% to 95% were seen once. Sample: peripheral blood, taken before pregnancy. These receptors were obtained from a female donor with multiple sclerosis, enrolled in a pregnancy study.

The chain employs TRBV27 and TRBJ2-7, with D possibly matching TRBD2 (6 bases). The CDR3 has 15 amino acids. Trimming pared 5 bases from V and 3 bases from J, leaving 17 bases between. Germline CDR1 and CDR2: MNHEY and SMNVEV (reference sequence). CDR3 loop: CASSEGTAIYYEQYF. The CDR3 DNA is TGTGCCAGCAGTGAAGGGACTGCCATCTACTACGAGCAGTACTTC.

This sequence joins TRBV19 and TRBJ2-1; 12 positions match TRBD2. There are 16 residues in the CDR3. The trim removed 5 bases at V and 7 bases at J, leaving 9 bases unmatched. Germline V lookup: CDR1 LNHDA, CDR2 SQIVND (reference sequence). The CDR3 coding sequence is TGTGCCAGTAGTCCACCGACTAGCGGGAGAGTTAATGAGCAGTTCTTC. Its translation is CASSPPTSGRVNEQFF.

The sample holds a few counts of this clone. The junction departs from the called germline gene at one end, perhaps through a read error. The CDR3: CSAEAGELNEQFF. Here the CDR3 DNA reads TGCAGCGCTGAAGCGGGAGAGTTGAATGAGCAGTTCTTC. This chain links TRBV29-1 with TRBJ2-1, with 8 nucleotides matching TRBD2. This CDR3 is built from 13 residues. Germline-derived CDR1 and CDR2 are SQVTM and ANQGSEA.

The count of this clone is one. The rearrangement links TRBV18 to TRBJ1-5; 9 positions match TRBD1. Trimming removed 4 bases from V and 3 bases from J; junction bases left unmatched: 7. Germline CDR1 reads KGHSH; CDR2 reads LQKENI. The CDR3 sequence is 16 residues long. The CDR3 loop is CASSLGTGKANQPQHF. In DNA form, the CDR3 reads TGTGCCAGCTCACTTGGGACAGGGAAGGCCAATCAGCCCCAGCATTTT.

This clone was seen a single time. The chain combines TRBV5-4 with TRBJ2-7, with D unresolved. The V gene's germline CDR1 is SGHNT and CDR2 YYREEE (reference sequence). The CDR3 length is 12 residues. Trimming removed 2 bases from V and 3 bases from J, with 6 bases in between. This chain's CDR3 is CASSFGSYEQYF. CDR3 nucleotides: TGTGCCAGCAGCTTTGGCAGCTACGAGCAGTACTTC. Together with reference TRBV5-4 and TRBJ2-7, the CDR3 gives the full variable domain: ETGVTQSPTHLIKTRGQQVTLRCSSQSGHNTVSWYQQALGQGPQFIFQYYREEENGRGNFPPRFSGLQFPNYSSELNVNALELDDSALYLCASSFGSYEQYFGPGTRLTVT.